The 2 T cell receptor beta chains below all came from one sample that was sequenced in a study of shared clonotypes between healthy human individuals. TCRdb keeps only in-frame clones here, not all; method: immunoSEQ multiplex PCR. The table lists fewer than 1 million clones, roughly 96% of them singletons. CD8 cells classed as naive were CD45RO-negative and positively selected for CCR7, excluding terminally differentiated effector memory CD45RA+ cells. The specimen sequenced was naive CD8+ T cells sorted from blood. The receptors come from a man in his thirties or forties in good health.

This chain connects TRBV5-5 to TRBJ2-7; 13 bases line up with TRBD2. Looked up from germline, CDR1 is SGHKS and CDR2 is YYEKEE (reference sequence). J was trimmed by 2 bases and V by 4 bases; bases with no gene match: 3. There are 15 residues in the CDR3. CDR3 region: CASSRTSGSPYEQYF. The CDR3 bases are TGTGCCAGCAGCCGGACTAGCGGGAGTCCCTACGAGCAGTACTTC.

The chain recombines TRBV5-6 with TRBJ2-7; D is unclear. The CDR3 spans 16 residues. Germline CDR1 and CDR2: SGHDT and YYEEEE. The V end lost 4 bases, the J end lost 4 bases, and 21 bases lay between the germline ends. CDR3 nucleotides: TGTGCCAGCAGCAGAGGTCCCAAAGTCCTCCCTTACGAGCAGTACTTC. Encoded protein: CASSRGPKVLPYEQYF. The full variable domain, its missing parts supplied by reference TRBV5-6 and TRBJ2-7, is DAGVTQSPTHLIKTRGQQVTLRCSPKSGHDTVSWYQQALGQGPQFIFQYYEEEERQRGNFPDRFSGHQFPNYSSELNVNALLLGDSALYLCASSRGPKVLPYEQYFGPGTRLTVT.